The 28 T cell receptor beta chains below were found in one sample sequenced in a study of T cell responses to AZD1222 COVID-19 vaccine. Sequencing was performed with immunoSEQ multiplex PCR; in TCRdb, only in-frame clones are kept and a portion is missing. Found here are roughly 140,000 clones, 85% to 95% of them singletons; the top ten hold under 2%. Here the sequenced sample was peripheral blood, taken on day 0 of AZD1222 vaccination. The receptor source for this set is an adult in good health.

The genes are TRBV18 and TRBJ1-4; 10 bases are shared with TRBD1. CDR1 is KGHSH, CDR2 LQKENI, per germline. The CDR3 is 15 residues long. With V trimmed by 4 bases and J by 5 bases, 4 bases remained unmatched. CDR3 loop: CASSRGQGVNEKLFF. CDR3 DNA: TGTGCCAGCTCACGCGGACAGGGGGTAAATGAAAAACTGTTTTTT.

The chain combines TRBV4-2 with TRBJ2-7; a possible D gene is TRBD1 (5 bases). The CDR3 runs to 13 residues. Trimming removed 4 bases from V and 5 bases from J, with 12 bases in between. The germline V gene has CDR1 LGHNA and CDR2 YNFKEQ. The CDR3 loop is CASSLKDRHEQYF. In DNA, the CDR3 is TGTGCCAGCAGCCTCAAAGACAGACACGAGCAGTACTTC.

This clone was counted a single time. V and J are TRBV5-1 and TRBJ1-1; 7 bases match TRBD1. Trimming removed 0 bases from V and 1 base from J; junction bases left unmatched: 3. There are 15 residues in the CDR3. The germline V gene has CDR1 SGHRS and CDR2 YFSETQ. CDR3 sequence (DNA): TGCGCCAGCAGCTTGGGGGCAGGGGGGAACACTGAAGCTTTCTTT. It translates to CASSLGAGGNTEAFF.

This sequence joins TRBV2 and TRBJ2-5; 7 bases match TRBD2. Germline V gene sequence: CDR1 SNHLY, CDR2 FYNNEI. The CDR3 extends over 15 amino acids. V was clipped by 7 bases and J by 1 base; unmatched bases: 9. CDR3 sequence reads: CASIEDLAGQETQYF. The CDR3 DNA sequence: TGTGCCAGCATCGAAGATTTAGCGGGCCAAGAGACCCAGTACTTC.

CDR3 DNA: TGCGCCAGCAGCTTGATTCCGGGGCCATCAAATGAAAAACTGTTTTTT. This sequence encodes CASSLIPGPSNEKLFF. The V gene is TRBV5-1, the J gene TRBJ1-4, with D maybe TRBD1 (5 bases). V dropped 1 base and J dropped 5 bases, with 15 bases sitting between them. The CDR3 has 16 residues. In germline, CDR1 is SGHRS, CDR2 YFSETQ.

The chain joins TRBV19 to TRBJ1-1, with D tentatively TRBD1 (5 bases). The CDR3 is made up of 13 amino acids. Germline CDR1 is LNHDA and CDR2 is SQIVND (reference sequence). Trimming removed 7 bases from V and 8 bases from J, with 17 bases in between. CDR3 in amino acids: CASNPRDRGEAFF. CDR3 nucleotides: TGTGCCAGTAACCCTCGGGATAGGGGCGAAGCTTTCTTT.

This sequence joins TRBV12-3 or TRBV12-4 and TRBJ2-5, with 12 bases lining up with TRBD2. Trimming cost V 6 bases and J 5 bases; bases outside gene matches: 1. The CDR3 covers 13 residues. This chain's CDR3 is CASRLAGGETQYF. The CDR3 nucleotides read TGTGCCAGCAGACTAGCGGGGGGTGAGACCCAGTACTTC.

This chain joins TRBV5-1 and TRBJ2-5; D is unclear. With 0 bases removed from V and 5 bases from J, the gap between germline ends came to 11 bases. CDR1 is SGHRS, CDR2 YFSETQ, per germline. There are 14 residues in the CDR3. CDR3 nucleotides: TGCGCCAGCAGCTTGGCGACCCGACGGGAGACCCAGTACTTC. Translating it yields CASSLATRRETQYF.

The chain joins TRBV12-3 or TRBV12-4 to TRBJ1-1, with D tentatively TRBD1 (5 bases). V lost 1 base to trimming and J lost 7 bases, with 7 bases between them. The CDR3 covers 12 residues. CDR3 in amino acids: CASSLVRGEAFF. The CDR3 region has the DNA TGTGCCAGCAGTTTAGTGAGGGGTGAAGCTTTCTTT.

The rearrangement joins TRBV4-1 to TRBJ2-7; D is uncertain. The CDR3 covers 13 residues. V was shortened by 4 bases and J by 3 bases, with 10 bases between the two germline ends. Germline values: CDR1 MGHRA, CDR2 YSYEKL. Written as DNA, the CDR3 is TGCGCCAGCAGCCCCACGACGGACTACGAGCAGTACTTC. It translates to CASSPTTDYEQYF.

The CDR3 DNA reads TGCAGTGCTAGTCGCACAGATACGCAGTATTTT. Its protein product is CSASRTDTQYF. J is TRBJ2-3 and V is TRBV20-1, with no clear D. CDR1 and CDR2 (germline): DFQATT, SNEGSKA (reference sequence). Between the trimmed V and J ends, which lost 3 bases and 1 base, there was a span of 2 bases. The CDR3 extends over 11 amino acids.

The chain is built from TRBV19 and TRBJ2-7, with D maybe TRBD2 (7 bases). The V gene's germline CDR1 is LNHDA and CDR2 SQIVND (reference sequence). Between the trimmed V and J ends, which lost 9 bases and 3 bases, there was a span of 21 bases. CDR3 length: 15 residues. The CDR3 here is CASSPGGSRVYEQYF. The CDR3 bases are TGTGCCAGCAGTCCGGGGGGCAGTAGGGTCTACGAGCAGTACTTC.

The chain links TRBV3-1 (or the pseudogene TRBV3-2) to TRBJ1-3; D unresolved. The V end lost 4 bases, the J end lost 0 bases, and 7 bases lay between the germline ends. This CDR3 is 14 amino acids long. The germline V gene has CDR1 LGHDT and CDR2 YNNKEL (reference sequence). CDR3 DNA sequence: TGTGCCAGCAGCCTCCGTAGCTCTGGAAACACCATATATTTT. Translated, it gives CASSLRSSGNTIYF.

The chain couples TRBV11-2 to TRBJ2-2; no clear D gene. The CDR3 consists of 16 residues. Germline V CDR1 and CDR2: SGHAT, FQNNGV. Between the trimmed V and J ends, which lost 5 bases and 5 bases, there was a span of 18 bases. The CDR3 spells CASSLTSKGRTGELFF. Written as DNA, the CDR3 is TGTGCCAGCAGCCTCACCTCGAAGGGTCGGACCGGGGAGCTGTTTTTT.

In its sample, this clone was seen a few times. The chain couples TRBV7-9 to TRBJ2-7, with a possible D match to TRBD1 (5 bases). V shed 6 bases and J shed 0 bases, with 12 bases lying between them. The CDR3 extends over 14 amino acids. Germline CDR1 SEHNR, CDR2 FQNEAQ (reference sequence). CDR3 nucleotide sequence: TGTGCCAGCAGATTTACAGGAAGCTCCTACGAGCAGTACTTC. Translating gives CASRFTGSSYEQYF.

The rearrangement uses TRBV19 and TRBJ2-2; D is ambiguous. V gave up 2 bases and J gave up 9 bases, with 13 bases separating them. CDR3 length: 14 amino acids. Germline V gives CDR1 LNHDA, CDR2 SQIVND (reference sequence). CDR3 residues: CASSIKAGSRELFF. CDR3 DNA sequence: TGTGCCAGTAGTATAAAGGCAGGATCGAGGGAGCTGTTTTTT.

The V call is TRBV2, the J call TRBJ2-1, with D uncertain. This CDR3 is built from 12 residues. Per germline, CDR1 SNHLY and CDR2 FYNNEI. Trimming left V 5 bases short and J 4 bases short, with 6 bases between. The DNA of the CDR3 is TGTGCCAGCAGTTTCACTTACAATGAGCAGTTCTTC. The encoded protein is CASSFTYNEQFF.

The genes are TRBV2 and TRBJ2-1; 9 nucleotides line up with TRBD2. The V segment lost 0 bases and the J segment 3 bases; nucleotides outside the gene matches: 6. The CDR3 length is 17 residues. Germline V gene sequence: CDR1 SNHLY, CDR2 FYNNEI. Here the CDR3 reads CASSEAGTSLNYNEQFF. For the CDR3, the DNA is TGTGCCAGCAGTGAAGCTGGGACTAGCTTAAACTACAATGAGCAGTTCTTC.

In this sample, this clone turned up once. The CDR3 here is CASSPQGGQETQYF. DNA for the CDR3: TGTGCCAGCAGCCCCCAGGGGGGGCAAGAGACCCAGTACTTC. V usage is TRBV11-3 and J usage is TRBJ2-5, with D tentatively TRBD1 or TRBD2 (7 bases each). Germline V gene sequence: CDR1 SGHNT, CDR2 YENEEA. The CDR3 totals 14 residues. Between the trimmed V and J ends, which lost 5 bases and 2 bases, there was a span of 12 bases.

The chain recombines TRBV6-5 with TRBJ2-5, with a tentative D call TRBD2 (7 bases). The CDR3 has 15 residues. CDR1 is MNHEY, CDR2 SVGAGI, per germline. The V end was cut by 1 base, the J end by 5 bases, with 14 bases between. CDR3 sequence (DNA): TGTGCCAGCAGTTACTATGCGGGGGCCCTGGAGACCCAGTACTTC. It is translated as CASSYYAGALETQYF.

The chain combines TRBV11-2 with TRBJ1-2; D is undetermined. Germline loops: CDR1 SGHAT, CDR2 FQNNGV. The CDR3 is made up of 12 amino acids. V lost 5 bases and J 6 bases, leaving 10 bases between the germline ends. The CDR3 region has the DNA TGTGCCAGCAGCCGGGGTCGCGATGGCTACACCTTC. Protein sequence: CASSRGRDGYTF.

The CDR3 spells CASSPQQGWNEQFF. CDR3 in DNA: TGTGCCAGCAGCCCCCAACAGGGCTGGAATGAGCAGTTCTTC. The V gene is TRBV9, the J gene TRBJ2-1; tentatively, D is TRBD1 (6 bases). In germline, CDR1 is SGDLS, CDR2 YYNGEE. The CDR3 is 14 amino acids. The germline V and J ends were trimmed by 4 bases and 7 bases, with 15 bases remaining between them.

The CDR3 sequence: CASTPAGEETQYF. The CDR3 DNA is TGTGCCAGCACCCCCGCGGGGGAGGAGACCCAGTACTTC. The genes are TRBV6-5 and TRBJ2-5; 7 positions agree with TRBD2. This CDR3 region has 13 residues. Trimming removed 7 bases from V and 5 bases from J; junction bases left unmatched: 7. The germline V gene has CDR1 MNHEY and CDR2 SVGAGI.

This sequence joins TRBV18 and TRBJ1-3; tentative D call: TRBD1 (5 bases). V was pared by 3 bases and J by 0 bases, with 6 bases between. CDR3 length: 14 amino acids. Germline V gene data show CDR1 as KGHSH and CDR2 as LQKENI. The CDR3 loop reads CASSPGLSGNTIYF. The CDR3 DNA is TGTGCCAGCTCACCGGGACTCTCTGGAAACACCATATATTTT.

This clone has just a few counts. The rearrangement links TRBV2 to TRBJ1-5; D unresolved. CDR3 size: 14 residues. V lost 6 bases and J lost 4, with 13 bases in between. The V gene's germline CDR1 is SNHLY and CDR2 FYNNEI. Here the CDR3 reads CASSLEGLNQPQHF. The CDR3 bases are TGTGCCAGCAGCCTGGAAGGGCTTAATCAGCCCCAGCATTTT.

The V call is TRBV18, the J call TRBJ2-1; TRBD1 matches at 7 bases. The CDR3 covers 15 residues. The germline V gene has CDR1 KGHSH and CDR2 LQKENI. V lost 6 bases, J lost 0 bases, and 5 bases stayed unmatched. The CDR3, as DNA: TGTGCCAGCTCGTCGACAGGGAACTCCTACAATGAGCAGTTCTTC. Its translation is CASSSTGNSYNEQFF.

The gene calls are TRBV2 and TRBJ1-3, with TRBD1 matching over 10 bases. The CDR3 covers 13 residues. Germline CDR1 is SNHLY and CDR2 is FYNNEI. V lost 7 bases to trimming and J lost 7 bases; unmatched junction nucleotides: 4. The CDR3: CASKDRGLNTIYF. CDR3 in DNA: TGTGCCAGCAAAGACAGGGGGCTGAACACCATATATTTT.

The gene calls are TRBV5-5 and TRBJ2-1; 11 bases agree with TRBD1. Germline V gives CDR1 SGHKS, CDR2 YYEKEE (reference sequence). The CDR3 is 15 amino acids. Unmatched junction bases numbered 11, after V lost 7 bases and J lost 8 bases. CDR3 loop: CASGGGQGAYDEQFF. DNA of the CDR3: TGTGCCAGCGGGGGAGGACAGGGGGCATACGATGAGCAGTTCTTC.